A selection of T cell receptor beta chains follows, all from one sample in a study of blood T cell repertoires in COVID-19. Sequenced by immunoSEQ multiplex PCR; TCRdb stores in-frame clones only, minus some. The sample includes approximately 310,000 clones, 85% of them seen just once. The sequencing sample was made of PBMCs or T cells enriched from blood (not recorded which). The receptors originated from a woman aged 25 to 39 who had been exposed to COVID-19. Both conserved end residues are part of each CDR3. D genes are given only for firm matches. Expanded clones get a size class; other rows say once, few or many, or leave the size out.

D: .
J: TRBJ2-1
size: .
V: TRBV24-1
length: 13
CDR3: CATSDPTRNEQFF
DNA: TGTGCCACCAGTGACCCCACTAGGAATGAGCAGTTCTTC

D: TRBD1
J: TRBJ2-2
size: .
V: TRBV7-8
length: 15
CDR3: CASSPAPGGTGELFF
DNA: TGTGCCAGCAGCCCCGCCCCAGGGGGAACCGGGGAGCTGTTTTTT

D: .
J: TRBJ1-2
size: once
V: TRBV28
length: 11
CDR3: CASLRDYGYTF
DNA: TGTGCCAGCCTCAGGGACTATGGCTACACCTTC

D: TRBD1
J: TRBJ1-4
size: .
V: TRBV4-2
length: 15
CDR3: CASSPAGTADEKLFF
DNA: TGTGCCAGCAGCCCTGCCGGGACAGCAGATGAAAAACTGTTTTTT

D: .
J: TRBJ1-5
size: .
V: TRBV29-1
length: 13
CDR3: CSVEVQMNQPQHF
DNA: TGCAGCGTTGAGGTACAGATGAATCAGCCCCAGCATTTT

D: .
J: TRBJ1-1
size: few
V: TRBV30
length: 14
CDR3: CAWSLPRTYTEAFF
DNA: TGTGCCTGGAGCCTACCTCGGACATACACTGAAGCTTTCTTT

D: TRBD1
J: TRBJ2-3
size: .
V: TRBV9
length: 17
CDR3: CASSVALGQGGTDTQYF
DNA: TGTGCCAGCAGCGTAGCACTCGGACAGGGGGGCACAGATACGCAGTATTTT

D: TRBD2
J: TRBJ2-1
size: .
V: TRBV19
length: 15
CDR3: CASRIELAGDNEQFF
DNA: TGTGCCAGTAGAATAGAACTAGCGGGGGACAATGAGCAGTTCTTC

D: .
J: TRBJ1-3
size: .
V: TRBV30
length: 16
CDR3: CAWSVRGFYSGNTIYF
DNA: TGTGCCTGGAGTGTACGAGGGTTTTACTCTGGAAACACCATATATTTT

D: .
J: TRBJ1-1
size: once
V: TRBV7-2
length: 14
CDR3: CASSFAGENTEAFF
DNA: TGTGCCAGCAGCTTCGCAGGGGAGAACACTGAAGCTTTCTTT

D: TRBD2
J: TRBJ2-1
size: .
V: TRBV6-5
length: 13
CDR3: CASSMTSGSLSFF
DNA: TGTGCCAGCAGTATGACTAGCGGTAGTTTAAGTTTCTTC

D: .
J: TRBJ2-2
size: .
V: TRBV5-4
length: 15
CDR3: CASSLDNRNTGELFF
DNA: TGTGCCAGCAGCTTGGATAACAGGAACACCGGGGAGCTGTTTTTT

D: TRBD1
J: TRBJ1-6
size: .
V: TRBV14
length: 13
CDR3: CASSLGTGHPLHF
DNA: TGTGCCAGCAGCCTCGGGACAGGGCATCCCCTCCACTTT

D: .
J: TRBJ1-1
size: .
V: TRBV6-6
length: 12
CDR3: CASTAGNTEAFF
DNA: TGTGCCAGCACCGCAGGGAACACTGAAGCTTTCTTT

D: .
J: TRBJ1-1
size: few
V: TRBV7-8
length: 14
CDR3: CASSLAQGRGQAFF
DNA: TGTGCCAGCAGCTTAGCGCAGGGCAGGGGTCAAGCTTTCTTT

D: .
J: TRBJ2-3
size: .
V: TRBV5-8
length: 11
CDR3: CASSLEDTQYF
DNA: TGTGCCAGCAGCTTAGAGGATACGCAGTATTTT

D: TRBD1
J: TRBJ2-2
size: .
V: TRBV5-4
length: 15
CDR3: CASSFRTGITGELFF
DNA: TGTGCCAGCAGCTTCAGGACAGGGATTACCGGGGAGCTGTTTTTT

D: TRBD2
J: TRBJ2-1
size: .
V: TRBV11-2
length: 16
CDR3: CASSLGPLAGGNEQFF
DNA: TGTGCCAGCAGCTTAGGCCCCCTAGCGGGGGGAAATGAGCAGTTCTTC

D: TRBD2
J: TRBJ2-7
size: .
V: TRBV15
length: 14
CDR3: CATSRGSGSYEQYF
DNA: TGTGCCACCAGTAGGGGTAGCGGGAGTTACGAGCAGTACTTC

D: .
J: TRBJ2-5
size: .
V: TRBV27
length: 15
CDR3: CASNVNSGWQETQYF
DNA: TGTGCCAGCAACGTAAACAGCGGGTGGCAAGAGACCCAGTACTTC

D: .
J: TRBJ1-6
size: .
V: TRBV5-1
length: 16
CDR3: CASSLGRQVNNSPLHF
DNA: TGCGCCAGCAGCTTGGGTAGACAGGTTAATAATTCACCCCTCCACTTT

D: TRBD2
J: TRBJ2-1
size: .
V: TRBV5-1
length: 16
CDR3: CASSLDLAGAENEQFF
DNA: TGCGCCAGCAGCTTAGATCTAGCGGGAGCCGAAAATGAGCAGTTCTTC

D: TRBD1
J: TRBJ2-1
size: .
V: TRBV28
length: 15
CDR3: CASSTAGTGNNEQFF
DNA: TGTGCCAGCAGTACAGCTGGGACAGGGAACAATGAGCAGTTCTTC

D: .
J: TRBJ1-2
size: .
V: TRBV24-1
length: 14
CDR3: CATSDRGLGMGYTF
DNA: TGTGCCACCAGTGACCGCGGACTTGGAATGGGCTACACCTTC

D: .
J: TRBJ1-5
size: .
V: TRBV28
length: 13
CDR3: CASSLTGNQPQHF
DNA: TGTGCCAGCAGTCTAACAGGGAATCAGCCCCAGCATTTT